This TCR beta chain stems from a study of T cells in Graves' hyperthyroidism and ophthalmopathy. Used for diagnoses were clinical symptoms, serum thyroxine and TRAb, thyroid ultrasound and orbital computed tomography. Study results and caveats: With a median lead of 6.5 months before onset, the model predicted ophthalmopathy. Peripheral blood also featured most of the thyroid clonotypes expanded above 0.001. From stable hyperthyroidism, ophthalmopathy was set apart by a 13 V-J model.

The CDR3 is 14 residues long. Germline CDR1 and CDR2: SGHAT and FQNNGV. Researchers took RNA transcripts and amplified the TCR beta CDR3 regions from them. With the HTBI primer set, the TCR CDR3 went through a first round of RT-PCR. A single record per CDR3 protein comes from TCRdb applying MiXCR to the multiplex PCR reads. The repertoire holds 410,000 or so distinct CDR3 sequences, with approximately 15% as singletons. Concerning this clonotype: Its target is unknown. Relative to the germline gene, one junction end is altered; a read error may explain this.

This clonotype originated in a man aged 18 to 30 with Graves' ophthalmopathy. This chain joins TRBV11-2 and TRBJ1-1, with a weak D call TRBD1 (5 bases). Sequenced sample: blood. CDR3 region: CASSLVLGTPEALF. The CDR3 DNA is TGTGCCAGCAGCTTAGTTTTAGGGACGCCTGAAGCTCTCTTT.